This T cell receptor (beta chain) originates from a study of identical twins. General study results and limits: These conclusions were based on statistical analysis (cross-sectional, not following the same donors). Out-of-frame beta chain sequences displayed weaker excess sharing between twins.

A note on this clonotype: Its antigen is unidentified.

With template switching, a universal primer site was added, and the cDNA carried unique molecular identifiers. TCRdb independently ran MiXCR on the 5' RACE reads; one entry per CDR3 protein. The repertoire includes roughly 630,000 distinct CDR3 sequences, around 7.5% of them detected once, and less than 2% sits in the top ten. The same data also went into a second study, on yellow fever vaccine responses in identical twins. That report adds: Convergence reportedly seemed to mark part of the twins' vaccine T cell response, with personalization marking the rest.

The material sequenced was PBMCs. The sequence came from a woman aged 18-29 years in good health.

The CDR3 is CASSSRGTTTDTQYF. CDR3 bases: TGTGCCAGCAGTAGTCGCGGGACCACTACAGATACGCAGTATTTT. The gene calls are TRBV25-1 and TRBJ2-3; perhaps TRBD2 as D (6 bases). Germline CDR1 and CDR2: MGHDK and SYGVNS. Between the trimmed V and J ends, which lost 5 bases and 3 bases, there was a span of 15 bases. The CDR3 is made up of 15 amino acids.